One T cell receptor (beta chain) is described in this entry. Its antigen is undetermined. There were no participants with HIV treated outside the United States. These data belong to a study of long-term antiretroviral therapy in people with HIV. The study, taken as a whole, reports: Every time point showed a repertoire led by clones expanded before ART.

They ran version v3.0 of the immunoSEQ assay at survey level. Using immunoSEQ multiplex PCR, the repertoire was profiled, and TCRdb retains in-frame clones only, with some absent. The sample includes roughly 22,000 clones, 70% to 85% of them seen just once. The trim removed 1 base at V and 4 bases at J, leaving 5 bases unmatched. The CDR3 totals 15 residues. Germline V CDR1 and CDR2: MDHEN, SYDVKM. The V call is TRBV28, the J call TRBJ1-2; TRBD1 agrees at 8 bases. The material was unsorted PBMCs, obtained 3 years after starting antiretroviral therapy. The source is a man aged 50 to 60 with HIV. CDR3 sequence: CASSLLAGGVYGYTF. The CDR3 DNA is TGTGCCAGCAGTTTATTGGCAGGGGGCGTCTATGGCTACACCTTC.